The present TCR beta chain was sequenced within a study of radiotherapy plus CTLA-4 blockade in lung cancer. Overall study context: In approximately 17% of patients, objective responses were seen; approximately 30% had disease control.

Study-wide points: Tumor-derived TCR clones expanded in blood after radiotherapy plus ipilimumab. Reported findings show early blood T cell clone dynamics, with interferon-beta, best predicted response.

Clones were sequenced by immunoSEQ multiplex PCR, and TCRdb holds only the in-frame ones, with some missing. Here the sample spans around 38,000 clones, approximately 86% being singletons. Receiving focal radiation plus CTLA-4 blockade with ipilimumab were patients who had chemo-refractory metastatic non-small-cell lung cancer. This clone is a singleton in its sample. Its antigen remains unidentified. This CDR3 is built from 12 residues. The V gene's germline CDR1 is SGDLS and CDR2 YYNGEE. The V segment lost 3 bases and the J segment 12 bases; nucleotides outside the gene matches: 3. The chain has TRBV9 and TRBJ1-6, with 7 positions matching TRBD1. The sequence came from a human donor with non-small cell lung cancer whose response to radiotherapy plus ipilimumab could not be evaluated. The sequences come from peripheral blood, collected from a patient treated with radiotherapy plus ipilimumab. The CDR3 reads CASSGQGVPLHF. The DNA of the CDR3 is TGTGCCAGCAGCGGACAGGGAGTACCCCTCCACTTT. The whole variable domain, remainder taken from reference TRBV9 and TRBJ1-6, is DSGVTQTPKHLITATGQRVTLRCSPRSGDLSVYWYQQSLDQGLQFLIQYYNGEERAKGNILERFSAQQFPDLHSELNLSSLELGDSALYFCASSGQGVPLHFGNGTRLTVT.